The 28 T cell receptor beta chains in this list originate from one sample, sequenced in a study of T cell changes during pregnancy in multiple sclerosis. The protocol was immunoSEQ multiplex PCR, while the TCRdb copy is restricted to in-frame clones and leaves out a portion. The data hold 43,000 or so clones, with roughly 90% observed a single time. Specimen: peripheral blood, collected in the first trimester of pregnancy. The receptors were sampled from a female donor with multiple sclerosis, enrolled in a pregnancy study.

This chain's CDR3 is CASSPVSSDTQYF. The CDR3 DNA reads TGCGCCAGCAGCCCGGTTTCCTCAGATACGCAGTATTTT. This chain joins TRBV5-1 and TRBJ2-3; D unresolved. Germline CDR1 SGHRS, CDR2 YFSETQ. V gave up 4 bases and J gave up 4 bases, with 10 bases separating them. The CDR3 loop spans 13 amino acids.

The chain is built from TRBV5-1 and TRBJ1-1; 7 bases line up with TRBD1. Losses at the gene ends were 4 bases for V and 3 bases for J; bases not matched to a gene: 6. Per germline, CDR1 SGHRS and CDR2 YFSETQ. The length of the CDR3 is 14 residues. CDR3 region: CASSPRGTDTEAFF. CDR3 DNA: TGCGCCAGCAGCCCTAGAGGGACAGACACTGAAGCTTTCTTT.

The chain joins TRBV18 to TRBJ2-3, with no clear D. Germline V gene lookup returns CDR1 KGHSH and CDR2 LQKENI. The CDR3 extends over 16 amino acids. V lost 1 base, J lost 3 bases, and 14 bases lay in between. The CDR3: CASSPRSGSETDTQYF. CDR3 nucleotide sequence: TGTGCCAGCTCACCACGGTCTGGGTCGGAGACAGATACGCAGTATTTT.

The sample holds one count of this clone. V usage is TRBV5-4 and J usage is TRBJ1-1; D gene unclear. The CDR3 extends over 15 amino acids. V lost 0 bases to trimming and J lost 0 bases, with 9 bases between them. Germline V lookup: CDR1 SGHNT, CDR2 YYREEE (reference sequence). The CDR3 nucleotides read TGTGCCAGCAGCTTGGGTGGGAGCATGAACACTGAAGCTTTCTTT. It codes for CASSLGGSMNTEAFF.

This clone was observed once. The V and J genes are TRBV6-4 and TRBJ2-3; TRBD2 matches at 7 bases. Per germline, CDR1 MRHNA and CDR2 SNTAGT. The length of the CDR3 is 16 residues. V lost 2 bases and J lost 0; bases outside the gene matches: 5. Here the CDR3 reads CASSDGSSGSTDTQYF. The CDR3 nucleotides read TGTGCCAGCAGTGACGGCTCTAGCGGTAGCACAGATACGCAGTATTTT.

The chain has TRBV11-2 and TRBJ1-2, with D possibly being TRBD1 (5 bases). Trimming shortened V by 1 base and J by 7 bases, and 10 bases separated the two germline ends. Germline CDR1 is SGHAT and CDR2 is FQNNGV. The CDR3 has 13 residues. The DNA of the CDR3 is TGTGCCAGCAGCTTAGGGGCAGGGTCTGGCTACACCTTC. Protein sequence: CASSLGAGSGYTF.

This sequence joins TRBV5-4 and TRBJ2-2; 7 bases are a match to TRBD1. Germline V gene sequence: CDR1 SGHNT, CDR2 YYREEE (reference sequence). Trimming at V came to 0 bases and at J to 5 bases, leaving 10 bases not matched to a gene. This CDR3 comprises 17 residues. The CDR3 loop reads CASSLDEGAPGTGELFF. Here the CDR3 DNA reads TGTGCCAGCAGCTTGGACGAGGGGGCGCCTGGGACCGGGGAGCTGTTTTTT.

The chain links TRBV2 to TRBJ2-1; 7 bases map to TRBD2. Germline loops: CDR1 SNHLY, CDR2 FYNNEI. The CDR3 spans 16 residues. The trim removed 9 bases at V and 3 bases at J, leaving 14 bases unmatched. In DNA form, the CDR3 reads TGTGCCAGTAGAACTGGAGCTAGCGGAGGCTACAATGAGCAGTTCTTC. Its protein product is CASRTGASGGYNEQFF. The complete variable domain, with remaining parts taken from reference TRBV2 and TRBJ2-1, reads EPEVTQTPSHQVTQMGQEVILRCVPISNHLYFYWYRQILGQKVEFLVSFYNNEISEKSEIFDDQFSVERPDGSNFTLKIRSTKLEDSAMYFCASRTGASGGYNEQFFGPGTRLTVL.

V gene TRBV28 combines with J gene TRBJ1-2; D gene unclear. Germline V CDR1 and CDR2: MDHEN, SYDVKM. The V end was cut by 5 bases, the J end by 8 bases, with 15 bases between. This CDR3 is built from 13 residues. This CDR3 is CASSHPRPRGYTF. CDR3 coding DNA: TGTGCCAGCAGTCACCCACGGCCGCGGGGCTACACCTTC.

V and J are TRBV15 and TRBJ1-2; D is unresolved. Germline V gene data show CDR1 as LNHNV and CDR2 as YYDKDF (reference sequence). CDR3 length equals 14 residues. With 0 bases removed from V and 4 bases from J, the gap between germline ends came to 9 bases. The CDR3 protein is CATSRDPAGYGYTF. The CDR3 coding sequence is TGTGCCACCAGCAGAGATCCTGCCGGCTATGGCTACACCTTC.

The rearrangement links TRBV14 to TRBJ1-4; no clear D gene. V lost 0 bases and J lost 12, with 11 bases in between. Germline V gives CDR1 SGHDN, CDR2 FVKESK. The CDR3 extends over 13 amino acids. The CDR3 region has the DNA TGTGCCAGCAGCCAAGATCTTTTCGGTGAACTGTTTTTT. Amino acid sequence: CASSQDLFGELFF. The full variable domain, in which reference TRBV14 and TRBJ1-4 provide the parts outside the CDR3, is EAGVTQFPSHSVIEKGQTVTLRCDPISGHDNLYWYRRVMGKEIKFLLHFVKESKQDESGMPNNRFLAERTGGTYSTLKVQPAELEDSGVYFCASSQDLFGELFFGSGTQLSVL.

This chain uses TRBV11-2 with TRBJ1-3; TRBD1 might be the D (5 bases). Germline V gene lookup returns CDR1 SGHAT and CDR2 FQNNGV. The CDR3 is made up of 16 amino acids. Trimming removed 0 bases from V and 2 bases from J, with 11 bases in between. CDR3 sequence: CASSLDRPGTGNTIYF. The CDR3 nucleotides are TGTGCCAGCAGCTTAGATAGGCCAGGGACTGGAAACACCATATATTTT.

The chain employs TRBV9 and TRBJ2-7, with D tentatively TRBD2 (7 bases). Trimming left V 3 bases short and J 2 bases short, with 18 bases between. This CDR3 region has 16 residues. Looked up from germline, CDR1 is SGDLS and CDR2 is YYNGEE. The CDR3 protein is CASSASDRGGAYEQYF. The DNA for the CDR3 is TGTGCCAGCAGCGCCTCGGACAGAGGGGGGGCCTACGAGCAGTACTTC.

V and J are TRBV7-6 and TRBJ1-1; no definite D call. Trimming shortened V by 1 base and J by 5 bases, and 8 bases separated the two germline ends. This CDR3 has 13 residues. Germline V gene lookup returns CDR1 SGHVS and CDR2 FNYEAQ. CDR3 nucleotide sequence: TGTGCCAGCAGCTTAGTGAGCAAAACTGAAGCTTTCTTT. Translation: CASSLVSKTEAFF.

The chain combines TRBV5-1 with TRBJ2-5; the D gene is possibly TRBD2 (6 bases). Germline CDR1 SGHRS, CDR2 YFSETQ. The CDR3 length is 17 residues. Between the trimmed V and J ends, which lost 0 bases and 0 bases, there was a span of 15 bases. CDR3 coding DNA: TGCGCCAGCAGCTTGGCCGGGACTCCAGGGTACCAAGAGACCCAGTACTTC. Its protein product is CASSLAGTPGYQETQYF.

The CDR3 region is CASSLFGVRDTEAFF. In nucleotides, the CDR3 is TGCGCCAGCAGCTTGTTCGGGGTTAGGGACACTGAAGCTTTCTTT. The chain is built from TRBV5-1 and TRBJ1-1; D is uncertain. Germline V gene lookup returns CDR1 SGHRS and CDR2 YFSETQ. The CDR3 totals 15 residues. V gave up 1 base and J gave up 3 bases, with 13 bases separating them.

This chain joins TRBV5-1 and TRBJ1-2; tentatively, D is TRBD1 (5 bases). This CDR3 comprises 13 residues. Germline V lookup: CDR1 SGHRS, CDR2 YFSETQ. Trimming shortened V by 5 bases and J by 4 bases, and 12 bases separated the two germline ends. DNA for the CDR3: TGCGCCAGCAGACCCGACAGCTCCTATGGCTACACCTTC. Its translation: CASRPDSSYGYTF.

The chain has TRBV7-8 and TRBJ1-1; D unclear. The V end was cut by 6 bases, the J end by 1 base, with 15 bases between. This CDR3 has 15 residues. The germline gives CDR1 SGHVS, CDR2 FQNEAQ. The CDR3 here is CASSPSRYPNTEAFF. In DNA form, the CDR3 reads TGTGCCAGCAGTCCTAGTCGTTACCCGAACACTGAAGCTTTCTTT.

This sequence joins TRBV18 and TRBJ1-5; tentative D call: TRBD1 (5 bases). From germline, CDR1 is KGHSH and CDR2 LQKENI. This CDR3 is built from 14 residues. V dropped 3 bases and J dropped 3 bases, with 9 bases sitting between them. CDR3 loop: CASSPQGANQPQHF. The CDR3 DNA sequence: TGTGCCAGCTCACCTCAGGGTGCCAATCAGCCCCAGCATTTT. The full variable domain, with the rest looked up from reference TRBV18 and TRBJ1-5, is NAGVMQNPRHLVRRRGQEARLRCSPMKGHSHVYWYRQLPEEGLKFMVYLQKENIIDESGMPKERFSAEFPKEGPSILRIQQVVRGDSAAYFCASSPQGANQPQHFGDGTRLSIL.

The genes are TRBV2 and TRBJ2-3; 10 nucleotides match TRBD2. Germline loops: CDR1 SNHLY, CDR2 FYNNEI. CDR3 length: 16 residues. V trimming: 6 bases; J trimming: 4 bases; junction bases outside the gene matches: 10. CDR3 residues: CASRATPAGGPDTQYF. The CDR3, as DNA: TGTGCCAGCAGAGCCACCCCAGCGGGGGGGCCAGATACGCAGTATTTT.

The chain carries TRBV27 and TRBJ2-3, with 7 bases that match TRBD2. J was trimmed by 3 bases and V by 6 bases; bases with no gene match: 12. Germline CDR1 is MNHEY and CDR2 is SMNVEV (reference sequence). There are 16 residues in the CDR3. The CDR3 region has the DNA TGTGCCAGCAGACGAAAGCTGGGGGGGGGAACAGATACGCAGTATTTT. It encodes CASRRKLGGGTDTQYF.

The J gene is TRBJ1-1, the V gene TRBV2; perhaps TRBD1 as D (5 bases). Germline V CDR1 and CDR2: SNHLY, FYNNEI. The CDR3 spans 14 residues. The ends were cut back, 6 bases at V and 1 base at J, with 12 bases in the middle. CDR3 sequence reads: CASRGTGANTEAFF. The DNA of the CDR3 is TGTGCCAGCAGGGGGACGGGAGCGAACACTGAAGCTTTCTTT.

The rearrangement uses TRBV5-1 and TRBJ2-7; 7 bases match TRBD1. From germline, CDR1 is SGHRS and CDR2 YFSETQ. V trimming: 0 bases; J trimming: 3 bases; junction bases outside the gene matches: 9. CDR3 length: 16 amino acids. DNA of the CDR3: TGCGCCAGCAGCTTGGGGGGAAGGGGGCTTAACTACGAGCAGTACTTC. This translates into CASSLGGRGLNYEQYF.

This clone has a handful of counts. The chain carries TRBV4-1 and TRBJ1-5; D ambiguous. Germline V gene lookup returns CDR1 MGHRA and CDR2 YSYEKL. Trimming removed 2 bases at V and 2 bases at J, with 13 bases between. This CDR3 spans 16 amino acids. The CDR3 loop reads CASSQRGGLGNQPQHF. DNA of the CDR3: TGCGCCAGCAGCCAACGGGGAGGGTTGGGCAATCAGCCCCAGCATTTT.

The chain couples TRBV7-2 to TRBJ2-3, with D uncertain. Germline CDR1 SGHTA, CDR2 FQGNSA. The CDR3 is 11 amino acids. Trimming pared 1 base from V and 10 bases from J, leaving 6 bases between. CDR3 in amino acids: CASSLGFAQYF. In nucleotides, the CDR3 is TGTGCCAGCAGCTTAGGTTTCGCGCAGTATTTT.

The gene calls are TRBV30 and TRBJ2-7, with D tentatively TRBD1 (6 bases). Germline CDR1 is GTSNPN and CDR2 is SVGIG (reference sequence). The V gene lost 0 bases and the J gene lost 3 bases, with 9 bases spanning the gap. The CDR3 consists of 13 residues. The CDR3 sequence: CAWSVGRGYEQYF. The CDR3 bases are TGTGCCTGGAGTGTGGGCAGGGGCTACGAGCAGTACTTC. Full variable domain (missing parts from reference TRBV30 and TRBJ2-7): SQTIHQWPATLVQPVGSPLSLECTVEGTSNPNLYWYRQAAGRGLQLLFYSVGIGQISSEVPQNLSASRPQDRQFILSSKKLLLSDSGFYLCAWSVGRGYEQYFGPGTRLTVT.

The J gene is TRBJ1-5, the V gene TRBV4-2; 10 bases are a match to TRBD1. This CDR3 contains 15 residues. Germline V gene data show CDR1 as LGHNA and CDR2 as YNFKEQ. The V and J ends lost 3 bases and 6 bases, in that order; junction bases with no gene match: 5. The CDR3, as DNA: TGTGCCAGCAGCCAGACAGGGGGCGGGGGTCAGCCCCAGCATTTT. It specifies CASSQTGGGGQPQHF.

V usage is TRBV18 and J usage is TRBJ1-6, with 8 bases matching TRBD1. Germline lookup yields CDR1 KGHSH and CDR2 LQKENI. The CDR3 is 16 amino acids. The trim removed 3 bases at V and 6 bases at J, leaving 7 bases unmatched. This CDR3 reads CASSPSGTGRNSPLHF. The CDR3 DNA follows: TGTGCCAGCTCACCCTCCGGGACAGGACGTAATTCACCCCTCCACTTT.